This TCR beta chain stems from a study of T cell changes during pregnancy in multiple sclerosis. Generated by immunoSEQ multiplex PCR, the TCRdb table keeps only in-frame clones and is missing some. Of tens of thousands of clones listed, over 80% are singletons. V lost 4 bases, J lost 0 bases, and 1 base stayed unmatched. The germline V gene has CDR1 MNHEY and CDR2 SMNVEV (reference sequence). This CDR3 has 14 amino acids. The chain recombines TRBV27 with TRBJ2-3, with 7 bases identical to TRBD1. The origin of this receptor is a female donor with multiple sclerosis, enrolled in a pregnancy study. This material consisted of CD8+ T cells from peripheral blood mononuclear cells, taken before pregnancy. The CDR3 DNA sequence: TGTGCCAGCAGTTCGGGACAGAGCACAGATACGCAGTATTTT. Translating it yields CASSSGQSTDTQYF.